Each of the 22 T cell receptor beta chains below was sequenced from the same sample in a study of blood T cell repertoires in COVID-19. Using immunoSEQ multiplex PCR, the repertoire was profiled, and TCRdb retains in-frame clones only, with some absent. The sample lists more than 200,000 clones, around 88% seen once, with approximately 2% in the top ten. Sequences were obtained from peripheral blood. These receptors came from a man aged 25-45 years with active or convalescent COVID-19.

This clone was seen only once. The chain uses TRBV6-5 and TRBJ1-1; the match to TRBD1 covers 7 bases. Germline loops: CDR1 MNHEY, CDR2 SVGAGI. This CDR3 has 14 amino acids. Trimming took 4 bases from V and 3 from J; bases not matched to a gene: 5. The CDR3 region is CASSFRGQDTEAFF. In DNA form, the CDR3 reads TGTGCCAGCAGTTTTAGGGGGCAGGACACTGAAGCTTTCTTT.

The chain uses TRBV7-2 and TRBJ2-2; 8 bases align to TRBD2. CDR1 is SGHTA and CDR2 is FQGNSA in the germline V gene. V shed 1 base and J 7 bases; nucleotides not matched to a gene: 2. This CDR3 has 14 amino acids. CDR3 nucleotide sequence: TGTGCCAGCAGCTTAGGCGGGGGGAACGGGGAGCTGTTTTTT. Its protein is CASSLGGGNGELFF.

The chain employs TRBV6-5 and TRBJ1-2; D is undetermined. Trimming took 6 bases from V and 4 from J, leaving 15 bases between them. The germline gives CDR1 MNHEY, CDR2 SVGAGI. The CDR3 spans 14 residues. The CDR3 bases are TGTGCCAGCAGCCCCCTGGAGGCGATCTATGGCTACACCTTC. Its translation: CASSPLEAIYGYTF.

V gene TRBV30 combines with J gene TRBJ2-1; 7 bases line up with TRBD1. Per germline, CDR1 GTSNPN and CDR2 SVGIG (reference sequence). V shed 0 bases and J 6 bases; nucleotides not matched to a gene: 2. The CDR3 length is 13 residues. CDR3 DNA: TGTGCCTGGAGTGTGACAGGGAGCAATGAGCAGTTCTTC. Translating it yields CAWSVTGSNEQFF. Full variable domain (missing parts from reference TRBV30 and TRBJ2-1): SQTIHQWPATLVQPVGSPLSLECTVEGTSNPNLYWYRQAAGRGLQLLFYSVGIGQISSEVPQNLSASRPQDRQFILSSKKLLLSDSGFYLCAWSVTGSNEQFFGPGTRLTVL.

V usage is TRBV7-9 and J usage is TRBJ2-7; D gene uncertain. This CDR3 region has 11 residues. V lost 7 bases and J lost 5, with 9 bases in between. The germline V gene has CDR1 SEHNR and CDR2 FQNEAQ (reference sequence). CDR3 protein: CASTSSHEQYF. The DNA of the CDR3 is TGTGCCAGCACCTCTTCCCACGAGCAGTACTTC.

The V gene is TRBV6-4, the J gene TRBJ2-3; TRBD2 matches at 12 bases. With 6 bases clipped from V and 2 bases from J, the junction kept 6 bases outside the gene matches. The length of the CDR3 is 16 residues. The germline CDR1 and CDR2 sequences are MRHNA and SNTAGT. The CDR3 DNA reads TGTGCCAGCAGACCACTAGCGGGGGGAATCACAGATACGCAGTATTTT. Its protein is CASRPLAGGITDTQYF.

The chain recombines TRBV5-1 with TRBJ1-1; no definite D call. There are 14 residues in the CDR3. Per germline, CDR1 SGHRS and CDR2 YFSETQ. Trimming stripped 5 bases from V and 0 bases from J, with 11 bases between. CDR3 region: CASSAGVMNTEAFF. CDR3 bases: TGCGCCAGCAGTGCGGGCGTCATGAACACTGAAGCTTTCTTT.

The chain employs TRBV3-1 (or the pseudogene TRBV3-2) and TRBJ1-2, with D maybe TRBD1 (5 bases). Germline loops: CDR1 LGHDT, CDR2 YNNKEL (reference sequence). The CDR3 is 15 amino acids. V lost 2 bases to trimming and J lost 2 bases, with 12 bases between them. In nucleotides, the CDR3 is TGTGCCAGCAGCCAAAGAGGTGGGGCAAACTATGGCTACACCTTC. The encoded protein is CASSQRGGANYGYTF.

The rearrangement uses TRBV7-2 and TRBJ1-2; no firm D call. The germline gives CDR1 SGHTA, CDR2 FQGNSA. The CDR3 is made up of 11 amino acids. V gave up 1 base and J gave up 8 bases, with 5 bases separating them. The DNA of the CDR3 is TGTGCCAGCAGCTTAGAGAGCGGCTACACCTTC. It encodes CASSLESGYTF.

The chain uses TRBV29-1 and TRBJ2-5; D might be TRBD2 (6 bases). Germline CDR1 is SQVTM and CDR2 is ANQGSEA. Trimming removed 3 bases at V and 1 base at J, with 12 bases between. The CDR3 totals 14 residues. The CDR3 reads CSVEVGGIQETQYF. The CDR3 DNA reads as TGCAGCGTTGAGGTTGGGGGGATCCAAGAGACCCAGTACTTC.

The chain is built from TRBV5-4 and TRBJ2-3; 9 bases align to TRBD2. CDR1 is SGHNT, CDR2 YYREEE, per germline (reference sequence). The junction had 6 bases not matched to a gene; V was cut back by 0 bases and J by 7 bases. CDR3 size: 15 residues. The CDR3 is CASSLDSGGRNTQYF. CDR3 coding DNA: TGTGCCAGCAGCTTGGATAGCGGGGGACGGAATACGCAGTATTTT.

CDR3 region: CATSDLRGRGNGYTF. CDR3 sequence (DNA): TGTGCCACCAGTGATTTGCGGGGCAGGGGGAACGGCTACACCTTC. The V and J genes are TRBV24-1 and TRBJ1-2, with 7 bases identical to TRBD1. Germline V gene lookup returns CDR1 KGHDR and CDR2 SFDVKD. V gave up 0 bases and J gave up 8 bases; unmatched junction bases: 8. The CDR3 has 15 residues.

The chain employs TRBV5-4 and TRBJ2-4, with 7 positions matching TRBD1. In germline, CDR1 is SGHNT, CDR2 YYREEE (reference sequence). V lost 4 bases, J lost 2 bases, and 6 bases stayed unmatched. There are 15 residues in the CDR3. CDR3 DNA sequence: TGTGCCAGCAGCCAGACAGGGTTCTCCAAAAACATTCAGTACTTC. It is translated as CASSQTGFSKNIQYF. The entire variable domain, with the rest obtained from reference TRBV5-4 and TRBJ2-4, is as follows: ETGVTQSPTHLIKTRGQQVTLRCSSQSGHNTVSWYQQALGQGPQFIFQYYREEENGRGNFPPRFSGLQFPNYSSELNVNALELDDSALYLCASSQTGFSKNIQYFGAGTRLSVL.

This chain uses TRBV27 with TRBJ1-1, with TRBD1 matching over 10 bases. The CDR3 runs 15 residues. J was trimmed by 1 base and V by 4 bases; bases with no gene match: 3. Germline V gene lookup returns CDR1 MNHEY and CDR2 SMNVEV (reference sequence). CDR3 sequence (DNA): TGTGCCAGCAGTTCAGACAGGGGGCAGAACACTGAAGCTTTCTTT. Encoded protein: CASSSDRGQNTEAFF.

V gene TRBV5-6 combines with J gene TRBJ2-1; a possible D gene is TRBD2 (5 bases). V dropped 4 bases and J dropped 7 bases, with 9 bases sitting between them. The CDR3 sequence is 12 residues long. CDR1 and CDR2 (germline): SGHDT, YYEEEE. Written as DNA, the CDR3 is TGTGCCAGCAGCCACAGCGGAAATGAGCAGTTCTTC. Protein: CASSHSGNEQFF.

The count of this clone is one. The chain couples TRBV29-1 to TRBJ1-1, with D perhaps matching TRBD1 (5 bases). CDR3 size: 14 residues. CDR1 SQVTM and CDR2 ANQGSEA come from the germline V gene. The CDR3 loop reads CAIQDNLLYTEAFF. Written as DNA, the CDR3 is TGCGCGATACAGGACAACCTACTATACACTGAAGCTTTCTTT.

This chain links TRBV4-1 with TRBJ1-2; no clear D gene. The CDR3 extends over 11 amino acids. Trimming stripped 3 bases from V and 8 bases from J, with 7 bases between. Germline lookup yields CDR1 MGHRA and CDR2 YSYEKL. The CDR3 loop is CASSHLGGYTF. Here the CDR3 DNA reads TGCGCCAGCAGCCACCTCGGGGGCTACACCTTC.

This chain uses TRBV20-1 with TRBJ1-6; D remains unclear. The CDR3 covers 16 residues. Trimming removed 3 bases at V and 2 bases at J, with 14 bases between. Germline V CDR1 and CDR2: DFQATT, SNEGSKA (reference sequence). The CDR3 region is CSASHRNGAYNSPLHF. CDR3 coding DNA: TGCAGTGCTAGTCACCGTAACGGTGCCTATAATTCACCCCTCCACTTT.

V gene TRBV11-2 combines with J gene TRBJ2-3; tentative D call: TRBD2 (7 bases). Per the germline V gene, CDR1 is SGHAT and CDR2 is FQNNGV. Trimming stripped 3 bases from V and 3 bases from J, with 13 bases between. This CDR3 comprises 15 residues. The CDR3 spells CASSFWGGRTDTQYF. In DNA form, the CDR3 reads TGTGCCAGCAGCTTCTGGGGGGGGCGGACAGATACGCAGTATTTT.

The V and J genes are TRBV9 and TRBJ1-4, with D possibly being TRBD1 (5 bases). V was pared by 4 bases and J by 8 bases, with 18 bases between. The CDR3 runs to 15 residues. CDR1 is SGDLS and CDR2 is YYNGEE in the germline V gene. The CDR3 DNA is TGTGCCAGCAGCCCACTCGGGGGGATCGGGGAAAAACTGTTTTTT. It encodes CASSPLGGIGEKLFF.

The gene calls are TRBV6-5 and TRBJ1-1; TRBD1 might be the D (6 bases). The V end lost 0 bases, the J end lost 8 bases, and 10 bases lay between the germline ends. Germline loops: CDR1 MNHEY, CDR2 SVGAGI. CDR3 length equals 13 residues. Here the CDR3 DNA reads TGTGCCAGCAGTTACTCGAGACAGGAGGAAGCTTTCTTT. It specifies CASSYSRQEEAFF.

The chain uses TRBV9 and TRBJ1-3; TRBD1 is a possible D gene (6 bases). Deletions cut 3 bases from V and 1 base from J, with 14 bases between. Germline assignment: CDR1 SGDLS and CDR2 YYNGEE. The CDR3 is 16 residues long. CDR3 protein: CASSATWGPSGNTIYF. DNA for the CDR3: TGTGCCAGCAGCGCAACTTGGGGGCCATCTGGAAACACCATATATTTT.